This paragraph covers one T cell receptor (beta chain) sequence. The data were obtained in a study of blood T cell repertoires in COVID-19. Source study methods: Amplified reference gene primers provided the basis for estimating nucleated cell counts. Repertoires were generated with immunoSEQ multiplex PCR, while TCRdb's copy carries only in-frame clones and drops some. V and J calls and clone size are copied from that table; D and trimming were computed from the DNA. The sample includes 100,000 or so clones, about 82% of them seen just once. V was clipped by 3 bases and J by 0 bases; unmatched bases: 4. The germline V gene has CDR1 KGHSH and CDR2 LQKENI. The CDR3 is 17 residues long.

The V gene is TRBV18, the J gene TRBJ2-6, with TRBD1 matching over 8 bases. This TCR came from a woman aged 55 to 70 in a cohort sampled during active or convalescent COVID-19. Source material: peripheral blood. The CDR3 protein is CASSPQQGGSGANVLTF. The CDR3 DNA is TGTGCCAGCTCACCTCAACAGGGGGGCTCTGGGGCCAACGTCCTGACTTTC.